These 19 T cell receptor beta chains share one sample of origin, sequenced in a study of beta chain features in type 1 diabetes (dated by TCRdb to between 2017 and 2018). Libraries were made using the immunoSEQ multiplex PCR assay. The High Capacity cDNA Reverse Transcription Kit was used to reverse transcribe all of the isolated RNA, meaning that expressed TCRB transcripts were what got sequenced. As stored in TCRdb, this immuneACCESS dataset retains in-frame rearrangements with V and J assigned. A fraction of the clones does not appear; measured against another copy, unresolved V genes explain less than half of the discrepancy, and the remainder lacks a known reason. In all, the sample holds approximately 150,000 clones, and over 7.5% of those were seen once. 2.3% of the sample belongs to the ten largest clones. The specimen sequenced was central memory CD4+ T cells from blood. All receptors come from a woman aged 18-29 years in good health.

In this sample, this clone turned up a few times. The chain has TRBV5-1 and TRBJ2-3; a weak D match, TRBD2 (5 bases). The CDR3 loop spans 14 amino acids. Germline CDR1 is SGHRS and CDR2 is YFSETQ. With 0 bases removed from V and 4 bases from J, the gap between germline ends came to 9 bases. Here the CDR3 reads CASSLESAADTQYF. Here the CDR3 DNA reads TGCGCCAGCAGCTTGGAGTCAGCGGCAGATACGCAGTATTTT.

The chain carries TRBV5-1 and TRBJ2-1, with TRBD1 as a possible D gene (6 bases). The CDR3 is made up of 15 amino acids. Germline CDR1 and CDR2: SGHRS and YFSETQ. V dropped 4 bases and J dropped 4 bases, with 15 bases sitting between them. CDR3 bases: TGCGCCAGCAGCAAGGGGGATTCATCTTACAATGAGCAGTTCTTC. Translation: CASSKGDSSYNEQFF.

V and J are TRBV5-1 and TRBJ1-2, with unresolved D. Germline CDR1 is SGHRS and CDR2 is YFSETQ. This CDR3 contains 15 residues. Trimming pared 1 base from V and 2 bases from J, leaving 12 bases between. The CDR3 is CASSLYSAENYGYTF. CDR3 nucleotides: TGCGCCAGCAGCTTGTATAGCGCGGAGAACTATGGCTACACCTTC.

The chain links TRBV5-8 to TRBJ2-3; D uncertain. The germline V gene encodes CDR1 SGHTS and CDR2 YDEGEE. Trimming took 4 bases from V and 0 from J, leaving 12 bases between them. This CDR3 comprises 15 residues. CDR3 nucleotide sequence: TGTGCCAGCAGCCTGGCCGGTCCTAGCACAGATACGCAGTATTTT. Translated: CASSLAGPSTDTQYF.

This clone came up a few times. The chain joins TRBV29-1 to TRBJ2-5; D ambiguous. V lost 1 base to trimming and J lost 4 bases, with 10 bases between them. Germline CDR1 reads SQVTM; CDR2 reads ANQGSEA. CDR3 length equals 13 residues. CDR3 sequence (DNA): TGCAGCGTTGAAGCCCAGGTGGGAGAGACCCAGTACTTC. It translates to CSVEAQVGETQYF.

CDR3 sequence (DNA): TGTGCCAGCAGGGGACTAGCGGGATACAATGAGCAGTTCTTC. Protein: CASRGLAGYNEQFF. The rearrangement joins TRBV2 to TRBJ2-1, with TRBD2 identical over 13 bases. This CDR3 has 14 amino acids. CDR1 and CDR2 from the germline V gene are SNHLY and FYNNEI. V gave up 6 bases and J gave up 4 bases; unmatched junction bases: 0.

V is TRBV6-5 and J is TRBJ1-6; unclear D gene. The CDR3 runs to 12 residues. Trimming cost V 6 bases and J 13 bases, with 13 bases left between them. The germline V gene encodes CDR1 MNHEY and CDR2 SVGAGI. CDR3: CASSKGGNPLHF. CDR3 bases: TGTGCCAGCAGCAAGGGAGGGAATCCCCTCCACTTT.

J is TRBJ2-7 and V is TRBV10-2; a possible D gene is TRBD1 (6 bases). This CDR3 has 14 residues. Per germline, CDR1 WSHSY and CDR2 SAAADI. V lost 7 bases and J 9 bases, leaving 22 bases between the germline ends. The CDR3 DNA is TGCGCCAGCACCCCTGACGACGGACAGCGGCGGCAGTACTTC. The encoded protein is CASTPDDGQRRQYF.

As DNA, the CDR3 is TGCGCCAGCAGCACTAGCGGGGGGGCCGTGGAGACCCAGTACTTC. It is translated as CASSTSGGAVETQYF. V is TRBV5-1 and J is TRBJ2-5; 13 bases map to TRBD2. The germline V gene has CDR1 SGHRS and CDR2 YFSETQ. The length of the CDR3 is 15 residues. V gave up 4 bases and J gave up 5 bases; unmatched junction bases: 5.

In this sample, this clone turned up a few times. V usage is TRBV5-6 and J usage is TRBJ2-5, with D possibly matching TRBD2 (7 bases). V lost 3 bases and J 4 bases, leaving 10 bases between the germline ends. CDR1 is SGHDT and CDR2 is YYEEEE in the germline V gene. This CDR3 comprises 13 residues. CDR3 protein: CASSSRGGETQYF. For the CDR3, the DNA is TGTGCCAGCAGCTCGAGGGGGGGAGAGACCCAGTACTTC.

The chain couples TRBV2 to TRBJ2-1; D gene ambiguous. From germline, CDR1 is SNHLY and CDR2 FYNNEI. V dropped 6 bases and J dropped 7 bases, with 7 bases sitting between them. The CDR3 spans 11 residues. The CDR3 region is CASSVRNEQFF. CDR3 DNA: TGTGCCAGCAGCGTGAGGAATGAGCAGTTCTTC.

Turning to this clone: The same CDR3 also results from other DNA sequences found in this sample. The chain links TRBV6-6 to TRBJ2-1; 7 bases fit TRBD2. The CDR3 runs to 15 residues. V shed 4 bases, J shed 5 bases, and the junction held 8 bases outside the gene matches. Per germline, CDR1 MNHNY and CDR2 SVGAGI (reference sequence). CDR3: CASSSPGLADNEQFF. The CDR3 DNA reads TGTGCCAGCAGTTCCCCGGGGCTAGCGGACAATGAGCAGTTCTTC.

The chain carries TRBV7-2 and TRBJ1-3; D remains ambiguous. This CDR3 spans 14 amino acids. Trimming cost V 2 bases and J 2 bases, with 7 bases left between them. The germline V gene has CDR1 SGHTA and CDR2 FQGNSA. CDR3 region: CASSLQQPGNTIYF. The CDR3 region has the DNA TGTGCCAGCAGCTTACAACAGCCTGGAAACACCATATATTTT.

This clone was counted a few times. The rearrangement joins TRBV19 to TRBJ1-5; 9 bases are shared with TRBD1. V shed 8 bases and J 5 bases; nucleotides not matched to a gene: 4. The V gene's germline CDR1 is LNHDA and CDR2 SQIVND (reference sequence). This CDR3 comprises 13 residues. CDR3 DNA: TGTGCCAGTGCTGACAGGGGGGATCAGCCCCAGCATTTT. It yields the protein CASADRGDQPQHF.

J is TRBJ2-2 and V is TRBV7-9; 7 bases are a match to TRBD2. The junction had 13 bases not matched to a gene; V was cut back by 8 bases and J by 4 bases. From germline, CDR1 is SEHNR and CDR2 FQNEAQ (reference sequence). The CDR3 is 16 residues long. This CDR3 is CASSTGAGVATGELFF. The CDR3 bases are TGTGCCAGCTCCACCGGTGCGGGAGTTGCCACCGGGGAGCTGTTTTTT.

This clone has only a few counts. The chain is built from TRBV18 and TRBJ1-2; no firm D call. Trimming pared 2 bases from V and 3 bases from J, leaving 7 bases between. From germline, CDR1 is KGHSH and CDR2 LQKENI. The CDR3 is made up of 13 amino acids. This CDR3 reads CASSPDKDYGYTF. The DNA of the CDR3 is TGTGCCAGCTCACCAGACAAGGACTATGGCTACACCTTC.

This clone was seen a handful of times. The V call is TRBV5-4, the J call TRBJ2-1; no clear D. Trimming shortened V by 4 bases and J by 0 bases, and 14 bases separated the two germline ends. The germline CDR1 and CDR2 sequences are SGHNT and YYREEE (reference sequence). The CDR3 is 16 amino acids. In DNA form, the CDR3 reads TGTGCCAGCAGCGCGCGAGGTGGCCTCTCCTACAATGAGCAGTTCTTC. Amino acids: CASSARGGLSYNEQFF.

This chain uses TRBV29-1 with TRBJ1-1, with a possible D match to TRBD1 (6 bases). Per the germline V gene, CDR1 is SQVTM and CDR2 is ANQGSEA. V gave up 4 bases and J gave up 1 base, with 16 bases separating them. The CDR3 length is 15 residues. The CDR3 here is CSVVTIQGTNTEAFF. For the CDR3, the DNA is TGCAGCGTTGTAACCATACAGGGTACGAACACTGAAGCTTTCTTT.

The CDR3 DNA is TGCAGCGTTGCACTAGGAGACCCTAATCAGCCCCAGCATTTT. Translated: CSVALGDPNQPQHF. The chain combines TRBV29-1 with TRBJ1-5, with D hard to call. V was trimmed by 4 bases and J by 4 bases, leaving 14 bases between them. From germline, CDR1 is SQVTM and CDR2 ANQGSEA. This CDR3 is built from 14 residues.